This is a list of T cell receptor beta chains from one sample in a study of CD8+ T cells in alopecia areata. TCRdb keeps only in-frame clones here, not all; method: immunoSEQ multiplex PCR. The sample shows 55,000 to 70,000 clones, roughly 44% of them seen only once. The sequences come from CD8+ T cells sorted from blood, collected at week 0. These receptors were obtained from a human donor with alopecia areata. The conserved cysteine and the conserved F or W are not part of the CDR3 here. The order of the fields is CDR3 protein, V gene, J gene.

AWAEAHYNEQF	TRBV30	TRBJ2-1
ASSERVPAVSAPQY	TRBV25-1	TRBJ2-5
ASRHQTGYGYT	TRBV6-5	TRBJ1-2
ASSLGGTEQF	TRBV5-1	TRBJ2-1
SVGLTTSSYEQY	TRBV29-1	TRBJ2-7
ASSPPKGTTRGMETQY	TRBV18	TRBJ2-5
ASSYSVKNEQF	TRBV6-5	TRBJ2-1
ASRTGQGPSEQY	TRBV5-1	TRBJ2-7
ASCEQGWELNQPQH	TRBV28	TRBJ1-5
ASGSGQVLIGNQPQH	TRBV19	TRBJ1-5
ASSPDGGGGETQY	TRBV7-2	TRBJ2-5
SVLGLAGVGEQY	TRBV29-1	TRBJ2-7
SVVGWPQETQY	TRBV29-1	TRBJ2-5
ATRGLNIQY	TRBV15	TRBJ2-4
ASSADSWTDTQY	TRBV9	TRBJ2-3
ASFLGAEAF	TRBV19	TRBJ1-1
ASSPWDRTSTDTQY	TRBV28	TRBJ2-3
ASGMVRDGNYGYT	TRBV5-6	TRBJ1-2
AWGETSYNEQF	TRBV30	TRBJ2-1
ASSFPGQGLYEQY	TRBV6-1	TRBJ2-7
SVEGTGAETQY	TRBV29-1	TRBJ2-5
SVPGLQSGYT	TRBV29-1	TRBJ1-2
ASSYASGPQPQH	TRBV6-6	TRBJ1-5
ATSGLAGPNTGELF	TRBV10-3	TRBJ2-2
SVGRGASIYEQY	TRBV29-1	TRBJ2-7